The T cell receptor beta chain under discussion was sequenced for a study of a mutant IDH1 vaccine in newly diagnosed glioma. Study in general: Patients had received radiotherapy, temozolomide, or both previously, most receiving both.

Trimming removed 0 bases at V and 6 bases at J, with 5 bases between. CDR1 and CDR2 (germline): MNHEY, SVGAGI. The CDR3 is 12 residues long. Time point defined: baseline, week 1 (first vaccination visit). The treatment is: pre-vaccination baseline after standard-of-care therapy. Astrocytomas that were new, WHO grade 3 or 4, IDH1-mutant and ATRX-lost were present in the donors. This clone came up once. Other nucleotide sequences in the sample specify the same CDR3. Assay used: immunoSEQ multiplex PCR; TCRdb lists only in-frame clones, some missing. In the table there are about 88,000 clones, about four fifths of which are singletons.

Sample: PBMCs, taken from a glioma patient treated with radiotherapy, temozolomide or both. The source is a man aged 35-49 years with glioma. Some clones in this sample may be carry-over from other donors' samples. V and J are TRBV6-5 and TRBJ1-1; tentatively, D is TRBD1 (5 bases). This CDR3 reads CASSYSGAEAFF. The CDR3, as DNA: TGTGCCAGCAGTTACTCGGGGGCTGAAGCTTTCTTT.